This T cell receptor (beta chain) was sequenced in a study of beta chain features in type 1 diabetes. Findings and limits, study-wide: Individuals with type 1 diabetes displayed fewer insertions and more deletions at VDJ junctions.

The table lists this clone with a few counts. Its antigen remains unknown. Sequenced material consisted of expressed TCRB transcripts (all of the isolated RNA was reverse transcribed). TCRdb keeps only in-frame clones here, not all; method: immunoSEQ multiplex PCR. The table shows 200,000 to 300,000 clones, with less than 35% occurring only once. The sample consisted of central memory CD4+ T cells from blood. The TCR comes from a man younger than 45 in good health.

CDR3 protein: CASTSDSRLSNTEAFF. CDR3 DNA: TGTGCCAGCACCTCGGACAGTCGTTTATCGAACACTGAAGCTTTCTTT. The J gene is TRBJ1-1, the V gene TRBV5-5, with TRBD1 as a possible D gene (6 bases). Germline loops: CDR1 SGHKS, CDR2 YYEKEE (reference sequence). V was cut by 6 bases and J by 1 base, with 19 bases left in between. The CDR3 is 16 residues long.